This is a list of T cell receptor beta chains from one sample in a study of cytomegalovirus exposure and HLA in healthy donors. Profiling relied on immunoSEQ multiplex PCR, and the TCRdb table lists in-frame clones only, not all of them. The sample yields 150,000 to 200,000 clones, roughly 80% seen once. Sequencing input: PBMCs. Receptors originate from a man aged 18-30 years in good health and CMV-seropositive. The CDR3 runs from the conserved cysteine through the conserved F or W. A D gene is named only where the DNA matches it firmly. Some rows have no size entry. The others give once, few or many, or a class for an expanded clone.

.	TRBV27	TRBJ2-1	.	TGTGCCAGCAGTAGTACCGGGACTGGTGGTGAGCAGTTCTTC	CASSSTGTGGEQFF
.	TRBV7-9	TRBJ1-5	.	TGTGCCAGCAGCTTCCCCGGGAGGCTACCTAATCAGCCCCAGCATTTT	CASSFPGRLPNQPQHF
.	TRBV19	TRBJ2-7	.	TGTGCCAGTAGTGCCTCTAGCGCCCACGAGCAGTACTTC	CASSASSAHEQYF
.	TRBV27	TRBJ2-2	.	TGTGCCAGCAGTTTAGGTCGAGGGGGGGAGCTGTTTTTT	CASSLGRGGELFF
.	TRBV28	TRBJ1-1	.	TGTGCCAGCAGTTTGTTACAGTACACTGAAGCTTTCTTT	CASSLLQYTEAFF
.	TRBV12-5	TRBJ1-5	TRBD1	TGTGCTAGTACAGGGGGCAATCAGCCCCAGCATTTT	CASTGGNQPQHF
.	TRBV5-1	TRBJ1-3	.	TGCGCCAGCAGCTTGGGGCAGGCGGGAAACACCATATATTTT	CASSLGQAGNTIYF
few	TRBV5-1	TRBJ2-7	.	TGCGCCAGCAACCAGGGTTTTGGGTACGAGCAGTACTTC	CASNQGFGYEQYF
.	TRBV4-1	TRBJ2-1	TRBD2	TGTGCCAGCAGCAGCCCGGCGGGACTAACCAACAATGAGCAGTTCTTC	CASSSPAGLTNNEQFF
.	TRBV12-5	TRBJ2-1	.	TGTGCTAGTGGTTCGACTGTGAGCAATGAGCAGTTCTTC	CASGSTVSNEQFF
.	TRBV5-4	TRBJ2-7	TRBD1	TGTGCCAGCAGCTTGTTATCGGGACAGGGGACGGACGAGCAGTACTTC	CASSLLSGQGTDEQYF
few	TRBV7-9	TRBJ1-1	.	TGTGCCAGCAGTCACATGAACACTGAAGCTTTCTTT	CASSHMNTEAFF
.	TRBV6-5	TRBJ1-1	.	TGTGCCAGCAATCTATTGCCAGGGAACACTGAAGCTTTCTTT	CASNLLPGNTEAFF
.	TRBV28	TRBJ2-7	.	TGTGCCAGCAGTTCCTGGAGCAGCGGAGGCTACGAGCAGTACTTC	CASSSWSSGGYEQYF
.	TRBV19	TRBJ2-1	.	TGTGCCAGTAGTACGGTCTGGAGCTCCTACAATGAGCAGTTCTTC	CASSTVWSSYNEQFF
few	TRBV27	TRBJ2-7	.	TGTGCCAGCAGTTTACGGCACAGAACCACCTCCTACGAGCAGTACTTC	CASSLRHRTTSYEQYF
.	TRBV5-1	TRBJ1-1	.	TGCGCCAGCAGCCTACAGGGAGCTGAAGCTTTCTTT	CASSLQGAEAFF
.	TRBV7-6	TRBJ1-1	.	TGTGCCAGCAGCTTAGCCCGGAACACTGAAGCTTTCTTT	CASSLARNTEAFF
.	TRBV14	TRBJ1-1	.	TGTGCCAGCAGCCAAGAGGCGGGGGTGTTCGCTTTCTTT	CASSQEAGVFAFF
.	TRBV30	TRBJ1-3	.	TGTGGACTGGAGCGGTCGCGCTCTGGAAACACCATATATTTT	CGLERSRSGNTIYF
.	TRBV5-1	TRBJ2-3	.	TGCGCCAGCAGCTTGTTGGTAGCGGACACAGATACGCAGTATTTT	CASSLLVADTDTQYF
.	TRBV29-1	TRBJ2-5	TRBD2	TGCAGCGTCCTTGGGGGAGGACTAGGATCAGAGACCCAGTACTTC	CSVLGGGLGSETQYF
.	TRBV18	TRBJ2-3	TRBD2	TGTGCCAGCTCACCGCCGGGACTAGCGGGAGGGCCTTATACGCAGTATTTT	CASSPPGLAGGPYTQYF
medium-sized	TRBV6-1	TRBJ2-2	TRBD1	TGTGCCAGCAGTGAAACTAAGGGGACAGCCGGGGAGCTGTTTTTT	CASSETKGTAGELFF
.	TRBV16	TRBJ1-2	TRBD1	TGTGCCAGCAGCCAGTCGGACAGGAACTATGGCTACACCTTC	CASSQSDRNYGYTF
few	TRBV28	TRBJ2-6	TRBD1	TGTGCCAGCAGGGCTACAGGGGGGAGAGCCAACGTCCTGACTTTC	CASRATGGRANVLTF
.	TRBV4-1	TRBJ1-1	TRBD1	TGCGCCAGCAGCCAGACCACAGGGGGTGTTGAAGCTTTCTTT	CASSQTTGGVEAFF
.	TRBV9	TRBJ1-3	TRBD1	TGTGCCAGCAGCCCCAGACAGGGAGCTGGAAACACCATATATTTT	CASSPRQGAGNTIYF
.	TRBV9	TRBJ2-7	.	TGTGCCAGCAGCGCCCGTCCCAGGGCCCAGTTCTACGAGCAGTACTTC	CASSARPRAQFYEQYF
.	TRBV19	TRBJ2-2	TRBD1	TGTGCCAGTAGTAATCCGGGACAGCTAACCGGGGAGCTGTTTTTT	CASSNPGQLTGELFF
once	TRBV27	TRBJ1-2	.	TGTGCCAGCAGTTCTCGGGGAGTTGAGTATGGCTACACCTTC	CASSSRGVEYGYTF
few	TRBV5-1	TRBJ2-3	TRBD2	TGCGCCAGCAGGGGGACTAGCGGGAGAACAGATACGCAGTATTTT	CASRGTSGRTDTQYF
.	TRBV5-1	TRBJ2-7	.	TGCGCCAGCAGCTTGGCCGGAGGACTTAATACCTACGAGCAGTACTTC	CASSLAGGLNTYEQYF
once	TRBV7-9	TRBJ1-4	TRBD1	TGTGCCAGCAGCTCTATCAGGACAGGCGCAACTAATGAAAAACTGTTTTTT	CASSSIRTGATNEKLFF
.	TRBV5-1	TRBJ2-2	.	TGCGCCAGCGCTGGGGGCCTCGTCACCGGGGAGCTGTTTTTT	CASAGGLVTGELFF
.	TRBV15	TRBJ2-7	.	TGTGCCACCAGCAGGATGGGGGGAGGGGGCTACGAGCAGTACTTC	CATSRMGGGGYEQYF
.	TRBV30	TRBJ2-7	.	TGTGCCTGGAGTGAGGGGACCTACGAGCAGTACTTC	CAWSEGTYEQYF
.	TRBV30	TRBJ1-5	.	TGTGCCTGGAGCGTAGGGGGAGGCAATCAGCCCCAGCATTTT	CAWSVGGGNQPQHF
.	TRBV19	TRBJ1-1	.	TGTGCCAGTAGTATTTCGCCAGGTGGGGCGAACACTGAAGCTTTCTTT	CASSISPGGANTEAFF
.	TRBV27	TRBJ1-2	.	TGTGCCAGCAGTTTCTCCCTGAGGCCCGACTATGGCTACACCTTC	CASSFSLRPDYGYTF
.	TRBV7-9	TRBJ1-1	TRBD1	TGTGCCACCGACAGGGGGCTCGCTGAAGCTTTCTTT	CATDRGLAEAFF
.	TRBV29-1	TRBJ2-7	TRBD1	TGCAGCGCCTGGGGGACAGGGGTTTCCTACGAGCAGTACTTC	CSAWGTGVSYEQYF
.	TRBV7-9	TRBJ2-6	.	TGTGCCAGCAGCGCCCTACAGAACTCTGGGGCCAACGTCCTGACTTTC	CASSALQNSGANVLTF
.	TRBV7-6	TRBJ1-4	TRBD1	TGTGCCAGCAGCTTAACAGGGGGTAATGAAAAACTGTTTTTT	CASSLTGGNEKLFF
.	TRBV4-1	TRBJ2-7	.	TGCGCCAGCAGCCAAGTTTTCGGTGGGGCCACCTACGAGCAGTACTTC	CASSQVFGGATYEQYF
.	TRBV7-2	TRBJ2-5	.	TGTGCCAGCAGGTCTAGCGTAGAGACCCAGTACTTC	CASRSSVETQYF
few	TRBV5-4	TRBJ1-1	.	TGTGCCAGCAGCTTACCAGGGGACCTTGAAGCTTTCTTT	CASSLPGDLEAFF
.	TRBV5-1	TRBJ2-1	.	TGCGCCAGCACGACGGGGAATGAGCAGTTCTTC	CASTTGNEQFF
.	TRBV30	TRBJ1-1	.	TGTGCCTGGGGGGGGACTGAAGCTTTCTTT	CAWGGTEAFF